This paragraph covers one T cell receptor (beta chain) sequence. Its antigen is not identified. Primers for the PCR totalled 60 Vbeta and 13 Jbeta. Some clones are missing from TCRdb's copy, which holds only in-frame ones; the method was immunoSEQ multiplex PCR. The sample has around 120,000 clones, 81% seen once; the top ten hold 0.7%. This sample is drawn from a study of cytomegalovirus exposure and HLA in healthy donors. Germline loops: CDR1 MNHEY, CDR2 SMNVEV (reference sequence). J was trimmed by 7 bases and V by 0 bases; bases with no gene match: 5. This CDR3 has 16 amino acids. Study results and caveats: 150 to 200 TCR beta chains were listed as cytomegalovirus-associated.

This TCR was recovered from a young man in good health and CMV-seronegative. The V call is TRBV27, the J call TRBJ2-1; 11 bases agree with TRBD2. What was sequenced was PBMCs. The CDR3 DNA reads as TGTGCCAGCAGTTTATCGGTAGCGGGGGGGCAGAATGAGCAGTTCTTC. Its protein is CASSLSVAGGQNEQFF.